One TCR beta chain is described in this entry. What it binds is unknown. The CDR3 contains 14 residues. Germline lookup yields CDR1 LNHNV and CDR2 YYDKDF (reference sequence). V lost 0 bases, J lost 10 bases, and 15 bases lay in between. Researchers took RNA transcripts and amplified the TCR beta CDR3 regions from them. When the TCR CDR3 underwent first-round RT-PCR, the HTBI primer set was used. TCRdb reprocessed the multiplex PCR reads via MiXCR and lists one record per CDR3 protein. The table includes 350,000 or so distinct CDR3 sequences, 21% detected once. The data stem from a study of T cells in Graves' hyperthyroidism and ophthalmopathy. Findings and limits, study-wide: Most thyroid clonotypes that were expanded above 0.001 also turned up in blood.

Sequencing was performed on blood. The TCR was taken from a woman in her 50s with Graves' hyperthyroidism. This chain uses TRBV15 with TRBJ1-1; D not resolved. The CDR3 is CATSRDPRDIGAFF. The CDR3 DNA reads TGTGCCACCAGCAGAGACCCGAGAGATATAGGAGCTTTCTTT.